This TCR beta chain was obtained from a study of blood T cell repertoires in COVID-19. For the study at large: PBMCs, B-cell-depleted T cells, or T cells were the source of the cDNA or gDNA that made up the material.

This CDR3 has 17 amino acids. The V gene end was trimmed by 3 bases and the J gene end by 0 bases; junction bases not matched to a gene: 5. Germline V lookup: CDR1 ENHRY, CDR2 SYGVKD. Everyone who took part was roughly 18 to 95 years old, and they came from about two dozen US areas. In Cohort 3, a recovered donor had either two negative PCRs, clearance, or symptom resolution. In the authors' methods: Nucleated cell number was recorded as an estimate derived from reference gene primer amplification. Produced via immunoSEQ multiplex PCR; TCRdb's table is partial and in-frame only. That table is the source of V, J and clone size, and D and trimming were worked out from the DNA. The data show 300,000 to 400,000 clones, 80% to 90% seen once.

The sample comprised PBMCs or T cells enriched from blood (not recorded which). The TCR comes from a man younger than 40 who had recovered from COVID-19. The chain couples TRBV10-3 to TRBJ2-6, with 7 bases lining up with TRBD1. The CDR3 spells CAISDQGQYSGANVLTF. The CDR3, as DNA: TGTGCCATCAGTGATCAGGGACAGTACTCTGGGGCCAACGTCCTGACTTTC.